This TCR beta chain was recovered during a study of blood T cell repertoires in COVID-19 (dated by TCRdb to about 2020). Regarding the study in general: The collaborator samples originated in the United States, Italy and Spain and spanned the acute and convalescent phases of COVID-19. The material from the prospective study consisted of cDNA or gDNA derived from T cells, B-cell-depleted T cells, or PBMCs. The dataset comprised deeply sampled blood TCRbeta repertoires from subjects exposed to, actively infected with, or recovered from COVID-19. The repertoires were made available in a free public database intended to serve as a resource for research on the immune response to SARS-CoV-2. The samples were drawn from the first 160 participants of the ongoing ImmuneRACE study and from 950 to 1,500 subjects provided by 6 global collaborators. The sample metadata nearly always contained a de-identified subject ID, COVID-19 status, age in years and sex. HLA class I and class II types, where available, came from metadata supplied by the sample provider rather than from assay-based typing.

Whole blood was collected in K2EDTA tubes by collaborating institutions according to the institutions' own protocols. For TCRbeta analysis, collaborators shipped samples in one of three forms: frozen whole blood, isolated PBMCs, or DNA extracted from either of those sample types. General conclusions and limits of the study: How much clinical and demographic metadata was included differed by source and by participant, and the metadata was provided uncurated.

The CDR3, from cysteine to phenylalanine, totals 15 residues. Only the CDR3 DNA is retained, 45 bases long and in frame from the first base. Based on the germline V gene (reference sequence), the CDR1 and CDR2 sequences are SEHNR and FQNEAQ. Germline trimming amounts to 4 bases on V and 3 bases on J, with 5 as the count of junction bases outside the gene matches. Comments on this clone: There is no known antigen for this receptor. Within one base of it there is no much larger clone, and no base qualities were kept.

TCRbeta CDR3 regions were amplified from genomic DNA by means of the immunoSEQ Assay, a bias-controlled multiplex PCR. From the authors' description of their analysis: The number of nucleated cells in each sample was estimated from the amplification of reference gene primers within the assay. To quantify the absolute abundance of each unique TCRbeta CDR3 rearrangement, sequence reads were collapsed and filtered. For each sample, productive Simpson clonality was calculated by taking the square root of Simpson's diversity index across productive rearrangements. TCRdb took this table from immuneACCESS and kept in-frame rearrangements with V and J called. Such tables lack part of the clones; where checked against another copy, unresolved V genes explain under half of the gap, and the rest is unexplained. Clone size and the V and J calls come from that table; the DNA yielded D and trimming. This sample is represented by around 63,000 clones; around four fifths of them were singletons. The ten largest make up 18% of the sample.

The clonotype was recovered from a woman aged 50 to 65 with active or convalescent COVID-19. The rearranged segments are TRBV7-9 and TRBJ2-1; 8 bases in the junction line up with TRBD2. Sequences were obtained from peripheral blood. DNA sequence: TGTGCCAGCAGCTCGCGGGAGGCGGTCTACAATGAGCAGTTCTTC. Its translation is CASSSREAVYNEQFF.